One sample yielded the 2 T cell receptor beta chains listed below, sequenced in a study of graft-versus-host responses after intestinal transplantation (dated by TCRdb to 2020 to 2023). What this sample's time point label stands for: cells obtained before transplantation from donor or recipient. Their cognate antigens are unknown. The library relied on the immunoSEQ multiplex PCR assay. TCRdb carries this immuneACCESS record with in-frame sequences only. Its versions omit some clonotypes, under half of them owing to an unresolved V gene in the studies checked, with the rest unexplained. The sample yields about 88,000 clones; around 93% were counted once. Jointly, the top ten make up approximately 0.32% of the sample. Sequenced material: unstimulated CD4+ T cells sorted from spleen or lymph node cells, taken before transplant. All receptors derive from a human donor who was the organ donor for an intestinal transplant.

V gene TRBV30 combines with J gene TRBJ1-2; D unclear. The V gene lost 5 bases and the J gene lost 3 bases, with 10 bases spanning the gap. This CDR3 region has 12 residues. Germline lookup yields CDR1 GTSNPN and CDR2 SVGIG (reference sequence). As DNA, the CDR3 is TGTGCCTGGGCAGAAGAGGACTATGGCTACACCTTC. It codes for CAWAEEDYGYTF.

The chain joins TRBV19 to TRBJ1-2; 8 positions match TRBD1. Looked up from germline, CDR1 is LNHDA and CDR2 is SQIVND (reference sequence). Unmatched junction bases numbered 6, after V lost 6 bases and J lost 0 bases. This CDR3 has 15 amino acids. CDR3 protein: CASSPDREANYGYTF. The CDR3 nucleotides read TGTGCCAGTAGCCCGGACAGGGAAGCTAACTATGGCTACACCTTC. Together with reference TRBV19 and TRBJ1-2, the CDR3 gives the full variable domain: DGGITQSPKYLFRKEGQNVTLSCEQNLNHDAMYWYRQDPGQGLRLIYYSQIVNDFQKGDIAEGYSVSREKKESFPLTVTSAQKNPTAFYLCASSPDREANYGYTFGSGTRLTVV.